This T cell receptor beta chain was sequenced in a study of breast tumors, draining lymph nodes, adjacent tissues (dated by TCRdb to 2016 to 2017). Background for the entire study: Breast cancer patients provided tumor, adjacent nontumor tissue and axillary lymph nodes, and the study compared the TCR beta repertoires across these three sources. In human breast cancer, the study set out to assess how tumor, surrounding tissue and draining lymph node repertoires relate to one another and whether T cells might be exchanged between them.

Lymph node samples were obtained from the axillary draining lymph nodes of breast cancer patients. What the study reported, not specific to this receptor: The data were considered consistent with most tumor T cells being derived from the lymph node and subsequently expanding within tumor tissue. Tumor T-cell repertoires showed less diversity than lymph node repertoires and more diversity than nontumor tissue repertoires, and tumor T-cell repertoires showed preferential V and J gene usage. The conclusion that tumor T cells originate in lymph nodes was framed as consistent with a hypothesis rather than directly demonstrated. The similarity between tumor and nontumor tissue repertoires was significantly greater in luminal-like breast cancer than in basal-like breast cancer.

The data were produced on an Illumina HiSeq 2000. Multiplex PCR amplification was used to generate the TCR beta chain libraries. The amplified TCR beta chain products were analyzed by high-throughput sequencing. TCRdb redid the processing of the public reads, applying fastp at Q25 and MiXCR, and retained in-frame beta chains. One record per CDR3 amino acid sequence lists the most common genes and DNA. The sample table shows 75,000 to 100,000 distinct CDR3 sequences, and roughly a fifth are seen once. Jointly, the top ten make up about 2.2% of the sample. The CDR3 sequence holds 15 residues, the cysteine and phenylalanine included. The read is trimmed to its CDR3 DNA, 45 bases read in frame from base 1. Reading the germline V gene (reference sequence) gives CDR1 DFQATT and CDR2 SNEGSKA. V has 5 bases trimmed and J has 6 bases trimmed; junction bases matching no gene number 8. This clonotype was observed at least ten times. The antigen this receptor binds is unknown. No much larger clone is present one base from it, and per-base qualities are unavailable.

The source is a female donor with breast cancer. Some clones in this sample may be carry-over from other donors' samples. Sequencing was performed on axillary lymph node tissue. The chain is encoded by TRBV20-1 joined to TRBJ2-7, with 15 junctional bases fitting TRBD2. The nucleotide sequence reads TGCAGTGCTGGATCGGGACTAGCGGGAGGAGCCGAGCAGTACTTC. It encodes CSAGSGLAGGAEQYF.